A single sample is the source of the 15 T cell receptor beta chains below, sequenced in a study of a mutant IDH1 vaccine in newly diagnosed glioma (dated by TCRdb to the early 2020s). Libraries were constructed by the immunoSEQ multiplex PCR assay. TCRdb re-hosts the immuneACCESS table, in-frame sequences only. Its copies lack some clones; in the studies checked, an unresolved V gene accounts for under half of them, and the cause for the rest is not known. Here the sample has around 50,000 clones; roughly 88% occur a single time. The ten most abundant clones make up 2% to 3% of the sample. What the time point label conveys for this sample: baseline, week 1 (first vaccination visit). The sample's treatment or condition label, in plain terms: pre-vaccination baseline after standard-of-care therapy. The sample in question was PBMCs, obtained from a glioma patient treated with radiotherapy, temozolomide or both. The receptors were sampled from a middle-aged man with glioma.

The CDR3 loop reads CASSYPRQGGYEQYF. The CDR3 region has the DNA TGTGCCAGCAGTTACCCTCGACAGGGCGGCTACGAGCAGTACTTC. The genes are TRBV6-6 and TRBJ2-7; 7 bases map to TRBD1. This CDR3 region has 15 residues. Germline trimming cut 2 bases from V and 3 bases from J; bases unmatched to any gene: 7. CDR1 and CDR2 (germline): MNHNY, SVGAGI (reference sequence).

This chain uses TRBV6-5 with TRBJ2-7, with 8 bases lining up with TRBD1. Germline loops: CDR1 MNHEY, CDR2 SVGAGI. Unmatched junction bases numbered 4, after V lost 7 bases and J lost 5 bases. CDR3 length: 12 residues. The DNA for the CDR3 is TGTGCCAGCAATAAACAGGGGGACGAGCAGTACTTC. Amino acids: CASNKQGDEQYF.

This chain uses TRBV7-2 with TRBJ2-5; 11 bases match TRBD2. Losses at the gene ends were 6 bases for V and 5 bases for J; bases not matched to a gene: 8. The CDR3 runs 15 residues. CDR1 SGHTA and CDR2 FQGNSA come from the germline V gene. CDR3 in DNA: TGTGCCAGCAGTCCAAGGGCTAGCGGGAGGGAGACCCAGTACTTC. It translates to CASSPRASGRETQYF.

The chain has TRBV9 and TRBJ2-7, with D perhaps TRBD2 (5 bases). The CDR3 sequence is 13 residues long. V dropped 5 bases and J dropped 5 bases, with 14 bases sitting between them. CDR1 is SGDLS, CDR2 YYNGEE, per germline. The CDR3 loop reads CASSVTSSHEQYF. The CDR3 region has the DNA TGTGCCAGCAGTGTTACTAGTTCCCACGAGCAGTACTTC.

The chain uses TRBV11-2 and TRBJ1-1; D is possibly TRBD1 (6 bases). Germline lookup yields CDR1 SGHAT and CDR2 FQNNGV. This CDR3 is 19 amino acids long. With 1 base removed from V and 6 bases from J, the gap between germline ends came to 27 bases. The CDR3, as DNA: TGTGCCAGCAGCTTAGTTCGGTCAGTTAAGAGGGGGAGGATTCCTGAAGCTTTCTTT. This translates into CASSLVRSVKRGRIPEAFF.

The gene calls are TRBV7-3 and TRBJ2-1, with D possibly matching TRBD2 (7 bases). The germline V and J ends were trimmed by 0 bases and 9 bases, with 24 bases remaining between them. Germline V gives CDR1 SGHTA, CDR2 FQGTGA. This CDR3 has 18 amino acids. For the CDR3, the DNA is TGTGCCAGCAGCTTAACCGGGGGCCTAGCGGCGGGGTCGGGTGAGCAGTTCTTC. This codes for CASSLTGGLAAGSGEQFF. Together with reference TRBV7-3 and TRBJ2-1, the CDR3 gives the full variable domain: GAGVSQTPSNKVTEKGKYVELRCDPISGHTALYWYRQSLGQGPEFLIYFQGTGAADDSGLPNDRFFAVRPEGSVSTLKIQRTERGDSAVYLCASSLTGGLAAGSGEQFFGPGTRLTVL.

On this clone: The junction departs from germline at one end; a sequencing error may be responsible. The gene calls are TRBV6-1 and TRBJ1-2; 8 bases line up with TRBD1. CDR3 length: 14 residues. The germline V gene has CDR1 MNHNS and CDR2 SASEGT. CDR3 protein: CVSRAGQGLYGYTF. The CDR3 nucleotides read TGTGTCAGCAGAGCCGGACAGGGTCTCTATGGCTACACCTTC.

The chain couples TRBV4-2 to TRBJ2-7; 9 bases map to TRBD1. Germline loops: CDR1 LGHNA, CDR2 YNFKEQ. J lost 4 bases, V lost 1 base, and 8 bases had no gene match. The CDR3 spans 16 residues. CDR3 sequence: CASSQAPGTGQYEQYF. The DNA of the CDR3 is TGTGCCAGCAGCCAAGCCCCCGGGACAGGGCAGTACGAGCAGTACTTC.

CDR3: CASSVNLFGGDEQFF. The CDR3 DNA is TGTGCCAGCAGCGTCAATTTGTTCGGGGGGGATGAGCAGTTCTTC. The chain links TRBV9 to TRBJ2-1; 8 nucleotides agree with TRBD2. The junction had 9 bases not matched to a gene; V was cut back by 2 bases and J by 8 bases. CDR1 and CDR2 from the germline V gene are SGDLS and YYNGEE. The CDR3 covers 15 residues.

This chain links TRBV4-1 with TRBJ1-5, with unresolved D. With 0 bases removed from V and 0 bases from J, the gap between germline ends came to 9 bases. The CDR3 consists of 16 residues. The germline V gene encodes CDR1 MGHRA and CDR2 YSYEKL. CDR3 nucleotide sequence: TGCGCCAGCAGCCAAGATCTCCGATCTAGCAATCAGCCCCAGCATTTT. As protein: CASSQDLRSSNQPQHF.

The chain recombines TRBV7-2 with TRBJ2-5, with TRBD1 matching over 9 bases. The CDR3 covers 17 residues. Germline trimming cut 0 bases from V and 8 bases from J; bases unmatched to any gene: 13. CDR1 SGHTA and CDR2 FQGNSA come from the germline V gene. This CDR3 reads CASSLAGAGQGSDTQYF. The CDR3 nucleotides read TGTGCCAGCAGCTTAGCGGGGGCGGGACAGGGAAGTGACACCCAGTACTTC.

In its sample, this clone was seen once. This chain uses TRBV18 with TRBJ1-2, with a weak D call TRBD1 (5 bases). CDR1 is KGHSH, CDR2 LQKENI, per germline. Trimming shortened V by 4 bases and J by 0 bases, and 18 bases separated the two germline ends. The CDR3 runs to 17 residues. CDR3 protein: CASSQSAPGPTNYGYTF. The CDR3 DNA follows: TGTGCCAGCTCACAGAGCGCTCCGGGACCGACTAACTATGGCTACACCTTC.

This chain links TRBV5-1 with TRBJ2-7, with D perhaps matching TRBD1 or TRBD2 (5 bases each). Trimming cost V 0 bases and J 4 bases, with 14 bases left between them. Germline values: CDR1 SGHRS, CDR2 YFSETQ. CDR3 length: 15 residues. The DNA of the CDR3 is TGCGCCAGCAGCTTGGAGCCGGGACCCTTATACGAGCAGTACTTC. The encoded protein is CASSLEPGPLYEQYF.

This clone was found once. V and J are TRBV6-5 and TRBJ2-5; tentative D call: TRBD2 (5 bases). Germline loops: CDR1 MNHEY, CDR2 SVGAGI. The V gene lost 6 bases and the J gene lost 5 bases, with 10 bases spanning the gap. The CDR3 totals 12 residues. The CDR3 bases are TGTGCCAGCAGAACCGGCGGGGAGACCCAGTACTTC. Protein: CASRTGGETQYF.

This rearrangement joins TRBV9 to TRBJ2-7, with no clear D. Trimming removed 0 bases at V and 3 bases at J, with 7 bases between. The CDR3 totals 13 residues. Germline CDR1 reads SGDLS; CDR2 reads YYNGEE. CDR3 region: CASSVGLNYEQYF. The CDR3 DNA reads TGTGCCAGCAGCGTAGGTCTAAACTACGAGCAGTACTTC.